The 28 T cell receptor beta chains given below trace back to one sample, sequenced in a study of blood T cell repertoires in COVID-19. Produced via immunoSEQ multiplex PCR; TCRdb's table is partial and in-frame only. The sample includes approximately 220,000 clones, 80% seen only once; the top ten take 7.4%. Sequencing input: PBMCs or T cells enriched from blood (not recorded which). The receptors were gathered from a woman in her thirties or forties with acute COVID-19.

The chain is built from TRBV9 and TRBJ2-1; D unclear. The germline V gene encodes CDR1 SGDLS and CDR2 YYNGEE. The CDR3 consists of 17 residues. The germline V and J ends were trimmed by 0 bases and 0 bases, with 13 bases remaining between them. The chain's CDR3 is CASSVELRQTSYNEQFF. Here the CDR3 DNA reads TGTGCCAGCAGCGTAGAATTGAGACAAACCTCCTACAATGAGCAGTTCTTC.

The chain is built from TRBV30 and TRBJ1-5; a possible D gene is TRBD1 (5 bases). V lost 3 bases, J lost 5 bases, and 14 bases lay in between. The CDR3 sequence is 14 residues long. The germline gives CDR1 GTSNPN, CDR2 SVGIG (reference sequence). The CDR3 region has the DNA TGTGCCTGGAGCCCGGGACTGACTCATCAGCCCCAGCATTTT. It encodes CAWSPGLTHQPQHF.

CDR3 coding DNA: TGTGCCAGCAGCTTCGGACTAGCTCCAGATACGCAGTATTTT. This codes for CASSFGLAPDTQYF. V and J are TRBV7-9 and TRBJ2-3; 8 bases agree with TRBD2. Germline V gives CDR1 SEHNR, CDR2 FQNEAQ (reference sequence). The CDR3 totals 14 residues. J gave up 4 bases and V 3 bases, and 3 bases lay outside the gene matches.

The J gene is TRBJ2-6, the V gene TRBV6-4; D possibly corresponds to TRBD2 (6 bases). The CDR3 contains 15 residues. V dropped 2 bases and J dropped 4 bases, with 9 bases sitting between them. The V gene's germline CDR1 is MRHNA and CDR2 SNTAGT. The CDR3 loop reads CASSDPGLGANVLTF. The CDR3 DNA is TGTGCCAGCAGTGACCCGGGACTCGGGGCCAACGTCCTGACTTTC.

The V gene is TRBV7-2, the J gene TRBJ1-1, with D perhaps TRBD1 (5 bases). V gave up 5 bases and J gave up 4 bases, with 17 bases separating them. Germline values: CDR1 SGHTA, CDR2 FQGNSA. The length of the CDR3 is 15 residues. CDR3 coding DNA: TGTGCCAGCAGCCCCAGAAATGCGGGGGGCACTGAAGCTTTCTTT. Translating it yields CASSPRNAGGTEAFF.

The gene calls are TRBV5-1 and TRBJ1-2; 7 bases match TRBD1. V gave up 5 bases and J gave up 3 bases; unmatched junction bases: 4. The germline V gene encodes CDR1 SGHRS and CDR2 YFSETQ. There are 13 residues in the CDR3. The chain's CDR3 is CASRPGTDYGYTF. The CDR3 bases are TGCGCCAGCAGACCCGGGACAGACTATGGCTACACCTTC.

A remark on this clone: The same CDR3 also results from other DNA sequences found in this sample. The chain recombines TRBV7-2 with TRBJ1-1; TRBD1 is a possible D gene (5 bases). The CDR3 has 15 amino acids. Deletions cut 2 bases from V and 1 base from J, with 11 bases between. CDR1 SGHTA and CDR2 FQGNSA come from the germline V gene. The CDR3 loop is CASSLPAGPNTEAFF. The CDR3 DNA is TGTGCCAGCAGCTTACCGGCAGGGCCGAACACTGAAGCTTTCTTT.

The CDR3 reads CASSEPGQPRPDTQYF. CDR3 in DNA: TGTGCCAGCAGTGAACCGGGACAGCCTCGCCCAGATACGCAGTATTTT. The chain combines TRBV6-1 with TRBJ2-3; 7 nucleotides align to TRBD1. In germline, CDR1 is MNHNS, CDR2 SASEGT. V shed 2 bases and J 4 bases; nucleotides not matched to a gene: 9. CDR3 length: 16 residues.

Ten or more counts support this clone. The chain combines TRBV5-6 with TRBJ2-7; 8 bases align to TRBD1. The CDR3 has 15 residues. From germline, CDR1 is SGHDT and CDR2 YYEEEE. V was clipped by 4 bases and J by 6 bases; unmatched bases: 12. CDR3 in amino acids: CASSPPDRDESEQYF. CDR3 in DNA: TGTGCCAGCAGCCCCCCGGACAGGGATGAAAGCGAGCAGTACTTC.

V and J are TRBV5-4 and TRBJ1-1, with D unresolved. V was clipped by 5 bases and J by 4 bases, with 18 bases between them. The CDR3 is 15 residues long. CDR1 SGHNT and CDR2 YYREEE come from the germline V gene (reference sequence). The DNA of the CDR3 is TGTGCCAGCAGTCGCACGGGGAGGTTAAGCACTGAAGCTTTCTTT. This encodes CASSRTGRLSTEAFF.

This clone appeared a few times. The chain links TRBV19 to TRBJ1-2; 8 bases line up with TRBD1. Looked up from germline, CDR1 is LNHDA and CDR2 is SQIVND (reference sequence). V shed 6 bases and J 3 bases; nucleotides not matched to a gene: 3. This CDR3 is built from 13 residues. The chain's CDR3 is CASSPDRDYGYTF. The CDR3 bases are TGTGCCAGTAGCCCGGACAGGGACTATGGCTACACCTTC.

The CDR3 sequence: CASSLITITETQYF. CDR3 DNA: TGTGCCAGCAGTTTAATAACTATTACAGAGACCCAGTACTTC. The J gene is TRBJ2-5, the V gene TRBV28, with unresolved D. Per the germline V gene, CDR1 is MDHEN and CDR2 is SYDVKM. The V end was cut by 2 bases, the J end by 4 bases, with 11 bases between. This CDR3 spans 14 amino acids.

The CDR3 spells CASSFQQGSPEAFF. The CDR3 coding sequence is TGCGCCAGCAGCTTCCAACAGGGGAGTCCTGAAGCTTTCTTT. The rearrangement uses TRBV5-1 and TRBJ1-1, with TRBD1 matching 7 bases. The CDR3 contains 14 residues. Trimming at V came to 2 bases and at J to 6 bases, leaving 7 bases not matched to a gene. Germline loops: CDR1 SGHRS, CDR2 YFSETQ.

V gene TRBV27 combines with J gene TRBJ1-3; TRBD1 aligns across 12 bases. Looked up from germline, CDR1 is MNHEY and CDR2 is SMNVEV (reference sequence). With 5 bases clipped from V and 4 bases from J, the junction kept 9 bases outside the gene matches. The length of the CDR3 is 17 residues. The CDR3 sequence: CASSPGTGGAGGNTIYF. The CDR3 DNA reads as TGTGCCAGCAGTCCCGGGACAGGGGGCGCGGGCGGAAACACCATATATTTT.

Relative to its sample, this clone is medium-sized. The chain joins TRBV16 to TRBJ1-3; D remains unclear. Trimming removed 2 bases from V and 4 bases from J, with 3 bases in between. Germline V CDR1 and CDR2: KGHSY, FQNENV. The CDR3 loop spans 12 amino acids. The CDR3 coding sequence is TGTGCCAGCAGCCAAGGCGGAAACACCATATATTTT. The encoded protein is CASSQGGNTIYF.

J is TRBJ2-5 and V is TRBV12-3 or TRBV12-4, with D possibly being TRBD1 (5 bases). V was pared by 5 bases and J by 4 bases, with 5 bases between. CDR3 length: 11 residues. DNA for the CDR3: TGTGCCAGCAGTACAGGAGAGACCCAGTACTTC. Residues: CASSTGETQYF.

This clone has ten or more counts. This chain uses TRBV5-4 with TRBJ1-2; D perhaps matches TRBD1 (6 bases). Germline V gives CDR1 SGHNT, CDR2 YYREEE (reference sequence). V lost 5 bases and J lost 8, with 22 bases in between. This CDR3 is built from 15 residues. This CDR3 is CASSSFSVGAPGYTF. The DNA of the CDR3 is TGTGCCAGCAGTTCCTTTTCCGTGGGGGCGCCGGGCTACACCTTC.

This chain joins TRBV4-1 and TRBJ1-1; maybe TRBD1 (5 bases). Trimming removed 8 bases at V and 1 base at J, with 14 bases between. This CDR3 comprises 14 residues. Germline-derived CDR1 and CDR2 are MGHRA and YSYEKL. In DNA form, the CDR3 reads TGCGCCAGCGAAAGGGGCCAGGGGAACACTGAAGCTTTCTTT. Protein sequence: CASERGQGNTEAFF.

The J gene is TRBJ1-4, the V gene TRBV14; D possibly corresponds to TRBD1 (6 bases). Germline V lookup: CDR1 SGHDN, CDR2 FVKESK. The germline V and J ends were trimmed by 4 bases and 3 bases, with 12 bases remaining between them. CDR3 length equals 15 residues. The CDR3 region has the DNA TGTGCCAGCAGCCCTATAGGGGGACCTAATGAAAAACTGTTTTTT. Translation: CASSPIGGPNEKLFF.

This chain uses TRBV19 with TRBJ1-1; 7 bases align to TRBD1. Looked up from germline, CDR1 is LNHDA and CDR2 is SQIVND (reference sequence). The CDR3 loop spans 16 amino acids. V shed 5 bases and J 6 bases; nucleotides not matched to a gene: 15. The CDR3 nucleotides read TGTGCCAGTAGTCCTCGACAGGGACCTTCAGAATCTGAAGCTTTCTTT. This encodes CASSPRQGPSESEAFF.

The V call is TRBV18, the J call TRBJ1-5; D remains unclear. This CDR3 has 16 amino acids. The V gene lost 2 bases and the J gene lost 1 base, with 12 bases spanning the gap. Germline loops: CDR1 KGHSH, CDR2 LQKENI. The CDR3 loop reads CASSPGGLRSNQPQHF. The CDR3 DNA sequence: TGTGCCAGCTCACCAGGAGGACTTCGGAGCAATCAGCCCCAGCATTTT.

The V call is TRBV6-1, the J call TRBJ1-4; D is undetermined. V was clipped by 0 bases and J by 8 bases, with 10 bases between them. The CDR3 contains 14 residues. Germline CDR1 is MNHNS and CDR2 is SASEGT. In nucleotides, the CDR3 is TGTGCCAGCAGTGAAGCGAACCTAATGGAAAAACTGTTTTTT. This codes for CASSEANLMEKLFF.

The rearrangement links TRBV19 to TRBJ2-3, with 7 bases fitting TRBD1. Per the germline V gene, CDR1 is LNHDA and CDR2 is SQIVND (reference sequence). The CDR3 runs 14 residues. V lost 7 bases and J lost 0; bases outside the gene matches: 4. The CDR3 spells CASTLDRSTDTQYF. The CDR3 nucleotides are TGTGCCAGTACCTTGGACAGGAGCACAGATACGCAGTATTTT.

This clone was counted once. Its ends do not fully match the called genes, so a read error is possible. This CDR3 reads CASSQDSLAGGGGDTQYF. The CDR3 coding sequence is TGTGCCAGCAGTCAAGATAGCCTAGCGGGAGGAGGCGGAGATACGCAGTATTTT. The rearrangement uses TRBV3-1 (or the pseudogene TRBV3-2) and TRBJ2-3, with 11 bases identical to TRBD2. This CDR3 has 18 residues. Germline assignment: CDR1 LGHDT and CDR2 YNNKEL (reference sequence).

V usage is TRBV29-1 and J usage is TRBJ2-6; D might be TRBD1 (7 bases). Trimming cost V 5 bases and J 2 bases, with 19 bases left between them. The CDR3 runs 17 residues. The germline V gene has CDR1 SQVTM and CDR2 ANQGSEA. CDR3 protein: CSVTTGDWGAGANVLTF. CDR3 in DNA: TGCAGCGTTACCACAGGGGACTGGGGAGCTGGGGCCAACGTCCTGACTTTC.

The rearrangement uses TRBV2 and TRBJ2-7; D may be TRBD1 (6 bases). Per germline, CDR1 SNHLY and CDR2 FYNNEI. The V end lost 6 bases, the J end lost 4 bases, and 13 bases lay between the germline ends. The CDR3 totals 13 residues. This chain's CDR3 is CASRGAGWYEQYF. As DNA, the CDR3 is TGTGCCAGCAGGGGGGCAGGGTGGTACGAGCAGTACTTC.

CDR3 in DNA: TGTGCCAGCAGCTTAGTGGGCGCAGCCCACTATGGCTACACCTTC. It is translated as CASSLVGAAHYGYTF. This chain joins TRBV7-2 and TRBJ1-2; D unresolved. From germline, CDR1 is SGHTA and CDR2 FQGNSA. The CDR3 consists of 15 residues. Trimming shortened V by 1 base and J by 3 bases, and 12 bases separated the two germline ends.

Details on this clone: The identical CDR3 is also encoded by other nucleotide sequences in the sample. This chain links TRBV6-4 with TRBJ1-5; D call uncertain. Between the trimmed V and J ends, which lost 2 bases and 6 bases, there was a span of 8 bases. Germline lookup yields CDR1 MRHNA and CDR2 SNTAGT. CDR3 length: 13 amino acids. The CDR3 region has the DNA TGTGCCAGCAGTGACGAGGTTGGTCAGCCCCAGCATTTT. Translation gives CASSDEVGQPQHF.